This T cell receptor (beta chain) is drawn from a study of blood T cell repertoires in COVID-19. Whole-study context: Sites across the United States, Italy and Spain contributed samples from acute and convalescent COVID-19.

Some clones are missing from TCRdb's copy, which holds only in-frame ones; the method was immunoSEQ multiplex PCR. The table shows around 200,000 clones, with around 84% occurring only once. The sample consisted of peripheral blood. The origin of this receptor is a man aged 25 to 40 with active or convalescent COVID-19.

CDR3 DNA sequence: TGTGCCAGTAGTCCTGACAGGGGCTCTGGAAACACCATATATTTT. Translated: CASSPDRGSGNTIYF. J is TRBJ1-3 and V is TRBV19, with 8 bases lining up with TRBD1. The V gene end was trimmed by 5 bases and the J gene end by 0 bases; junction bases not matched to a gene: 3. The CDR3 runs 15 residues. Germline CDR1 is LNHDA and CDR2 is SQIVND (reference sequence).